What follows are 15 T cell receptor beta chains derived from one specimen sequenced in a study of blood T cell repertoires in COVID-19. Profiled with immunoSEQ multiplex PCR; TCRdb holds only in-frame clones, not every one. The data hold about 200,000 clones, with 88% observed a single time. The sequenced sample consisted of peripheral blood. The receptor source for this set is a man aged 18 to 29 with active or convalescent COVID-19.

The sample holds one count of this clone. The chain has TRBV6-6 and TRBJ1-6; possible D gene TRBD1, 6 bases. Germline CDR1 and CDR2: MNHNY and SVGAGI (reference sequence). The length of the CDR3 is 16 residues. V lost 2 bases and J lost 8, with 16 bases in between. In DNA form, the CDR3 reads TGTGCCAGCAGTTACCCGACGGGGGGCGGGTATTCACCCCTCCACTTT. Translating it yields CASSYPTGGGYSPLHF.

The J gene is TRBJ1-1, the V gene TRBV30; 7 positions match TRBD1. The junction had 11 bases not matched to a gene; V was cut back by 0 bases and J by 4 bases. The CDR3 extends over 16 amino acids. CDR1 and CDR2 (germline): GTSNPN, SVGIG (reference sequence). The CDR3 spells CAWSVLGGRDGTEAFF. In DNA form, the CDR3 reads TGTGCCTGGAGTGTACTAGGGGGCAGAGACGGCACTGAAGCTTTCTTT.

This clone was seen a single time. This chain joins TRBV18 and TRBJ1-4, with 8 bases identical to TRBD1. CDR1 is KGHSH, CDR2 LQKENI, per germline. After removal of 3 bases from V and 7 bases from J, the junction contained 4 bases not matched to a gene. The CDR3 spans 14 residues. CDR3 sequence (DNA): TGTGCCAGCTCACCGACAGGGGAAGGTGAAAAACTGTTTTTT. Its translation is CASSPTGEGEKLFF.

This clone occurred once. The V call is TRBV29-1, the J call TRBJ2-7, with D perhaps TRBD1 (6 bases). Trimming removed 2 bases at V and 0 bases at J, with 8 bases between. The germline V gene has CDR1 SQVTM and CDR2 ANQGSEA. The CDR3 totals 13 residues. The CDR3 spells CSVEWGLSYEQYF. As DNA, the CDR3 is TGCAGCGTTGAATGGGGGCTCTCCTACGAGCAGTACTTC.

This clone was seen more than once but under ten times. The chain is built from TRBV5-6 and TRBJ1-1; D is unclear. Trimming removed 0 bases from V and 1 base from J, with 10 bases in between. Germline-derived CDR1 and CDR2 are SGHDT and YYEEEE. This CDR3 contains 15 residues. Here the CDR3 reads CASSLDLTGNTEAFF. The DNA for the CDR3 is TGTGCCAGCAGCTTGGATTTGACGGGGAACACTGAAGCTTTCTTT.

J is TRBJ2-2 and V is TRBV4-1; 9 bases line up with TRBD2. The ends lost 1 base at V and 4 bases at J; junction bases unmatched: 16. Per the germline V gene, CDR1 is MGHRA and CDR2 is YSYEKL. The CDR3 sequence is 20 residues long. CDR3 sequence (DNA): TGCGCCAGCAGCCAAGCCCGAATCGGTAGCCTAGCGGGAACCACCGGGGAGCTGTTTTTT. It specifies CASSQARIGSLAGTTGELFF.

This chain uses TRBV2 with TRBJ1-1, with a tentative D call TRBD1 (5 bases). The ends were cut back, 7 bases at V and 3 bases at J, with 12 bases in the middle. Germline values: CDR1 SNHLY, CDR2 FYNNEI. This CDR3 is 13 amino acids long. CDR3 sequence: CASMRDSDTEAFF. The CDR3 DNA is TGTGCCAGCATGAGAGACAGCGACACTGAAGCTTTCTTT.

This clone was counted only a few times. The chain recombines TRBV11-2 with TRBJ1-1; 10 nucleotides line up with TRBD1. V lost 0 bases, J lost 6 bases, and 4 bases stayed unmatched. Germline V gene data show CDR1 as SGHAT and CDR2 as FQNNGV. This CDR3 has 15 amino acids. The CDR3 DNA reads as TGTGCCAGCAGCTTAGATGGGACAGGGGACGCTGAAGCTTTCTTT. Its translation is CASSLDGTGDAEAFF. Filled out from reference TRBV11-2 and TRBJ1-1, the complete variable domain reads EAGVAQSPRYKIIEKRQSVAFWCNPISGHATLYWYQQILGQGPKLLIQFQNNGVVDDSQLPKDRFSAERLKGVDSTLKIQPAKLEDSAVYLCASSLDGTGDAEAFFGQGTRLTVV.

The gene calls are TRBV12-3 or TRBV12-4 and TRBJ1-6; TRBD1 aligns across 8 bases. J lost 14 bases, V lost 4 bases, and 7 bases had no gene match. The CDR3 has 13 amino acids. CDR3 in amino acids: CASSSGTGGTLHF. The CDR3 DNA reads TGTGCCAGCAGTTCAGGGACAGGAGGGACCCTCCACTTT.

The chain carries TRBV7-2 and TRBJ2-3, with 13 bases that match TRBD2. V shed 4 bases and J 5 bases; nucleotides not matched to a gene: 9. The CDR3 has 17 residues. Germline CDR1 SGHTA, CDR2 FQGNSA. The CDR3 here is CASSSPLAGGLLDTQYF. CDR3 DNA sequence: TGTGCCAGCAGCTCCCCACTAGCGGGGGGGCTTTTAGATACGCAGTATTTT.

The gene calls are TRBV15 and TRBJ2-1; unclear D gene. Germline CDR1 reads LNHNV; CDR2 reads YYDKDF (reference sequence). Trimming removed 2 bases at V and 3 bases at J, with 5 bases between. This CDR3 has 13 residues. CDR3 nucleotides: TGTGCCACCAGCAGACAGAACTACAATGAGCAGTTCTTC. Translated: CATSRQNYNEQFF.

CDR3 amino acids: CASSDQGVNTEAFF. The CDR3, as DNA: TGTGCCAGCAGTGACCAGGGCGTGAACACTGAAGCTTTCTTT. The chain recombines TRBV2 with TRBJ1-1; D possibly corresponds to TRBD1 (5 bases). Germline V lookup: CDR1 SNHLY, CDR2 FYNNEI. CDR3 length: 14 amino acids. V dropped 3 bases and J dropped 0 bases, with 8 bases sitting between them.

The genes are TRBV23-1 and TRBJ2-3, with unresolved D. TRBV23-1 is placed among ORFs of uncertain function. Trimming shortened V by 3 bases and J by 5 bases, and 9 bases separated the two germline ends. The CDR3 spans 13 residues. As DNA, the CDR3 is TGCGCCAGCAGTCAGATATGGCTAGATACGCAGTATTTT. Residues: CASSQIWLDTQYF.

The rearrangement links TRBV2 to TRBJ2-3; no clear D. Trimming stripped 1 base from V and 5 bases from J, with 10 bases between. Germline-derived CDR1 and CDR2 are SNHLY and FYNNEI. This CDR3 spans 14 amino acids. CDR3 loop: CASSEVTAVDTQYF. The CDR3 DNA reads TGTGCCAGCAGTGAAGTGACTGCCGTAGATACGCAGTATTTT.

On this clone itself: A read error may account for a junction end that differs from germline. This rearrangement joins TRBV5-1 to TRBJ2-7, with TRBD1 identical over 7 bases. Germline V gene data show CDR1 as SGHRS and CDR2 as YFSETQ. The CDR3 totals 14 residues. The CDR3 DNA sequence: TGCGCCAGCACCCTGACAGGGTCCTCCCACGAGCAGTACTTC. Translation: CASTLTGSSHEQYF.